The 4 T cell receptor beta chains below all came from one sample that was sequenced in a study of T cells after yellow fever vaccination. TCRdb re-derived calls from the 5' RACE reads in MiXCR, one entry per CDR3 protein. The sample comprises 450,000 to 550,000 distinct CDR3 sequences, about a fifth of which are singletons, and 15% to 20% rests with the top ten. The specimen comprised PBMCs, sampled 21 days after the first yellow fever vaccination. The origin of the receptors is a man between 18 and 29 years old who received the YFV17D yellow fever vaccine.

The V call is TRBV30, the J call TRBJ2-3; no clear D. V was clipped by 4 bases and J by 4 bases, with 9 bases between them. Germline V gives CDR1 GTSNPN, CDR2 SVGIG (reference sequence). The CDR3 is made up of 12 amino acids. The DNA of the CDR3 is TGTGCCTGGACTCCAGCCGCAGATACGCAGTATTTT. It translates to CAWTPAADTQYF.

This clonotype was observed a few times. The rearrangement joins TRBV6-1 to TRBJ2-1; no definite D call. This CDR3 has 13 residues. From germline, CDR1 is MNHNS and CDR2 SASEGT. V was clipped by 4 bases and J by 4 bases, with 8 bases between them. The CDR3 is CASSVLLYNEQFF. The CDR3 nucleotides read TGTGCCAGCAGTGTTTTGCTTTACAATGAGCAGTTCTTC.

The chain joins TRBV19 to TRBJ2-3, with 8 bases identical to TRBD1. The CDR3 length is 13 residues. Unmatched junction bases numbered 2, after V lost 5 bases and J lost 4 bases. Germline V lookup: CDR1 LNHDA, CDR2 SQIVND (reference sequence). CDR3 DNA: TGTGCCAGTAGTGCACAGGGGGCAGATACGCAGTATTTT. Translation gives CASSAQGADTQYF.

V usage is TRBV19 and J usage is TRBJ2-5; D not resolved. Germline V gene data show CDR1 as LNHDA and CDR2 as SQIVND (reference sequence). This CDR3 region has 13 residues. Trimming took off 8 bases at V and 7 bases at J, with 17 bases between the two ends. The CDR3 spells CASEPGQSGTQYF. CDR3 nucleotide sequence: TGTGCCAGTGAGCCTGGGCAGTCGGGGACCCAGTACTTC.